One and the same sample provided the 18 T cell receptor beta chains below, sequenced in a study of T-cell memory formation after mild COVID-19. TCRdb reprocessed the 5' RACE reads with MiXCR, giving one entry per CDR3 protein. Here the sample spans hundreds of thousands of distinct CDR3 sequences, more than 20% being singletons. The material sequenced was PBMCs or a T cell subset sorted from them (not recorded which). The receptors stem from an adult woman who had mild COVID-19 (a few samples of this study predate the infection). Cell type and time point are not known.

CDR3 bases: TGTGCCAGCAGCTTAGGATACAGACCTAACTATGGCTACACCTTC. Translation: CASSLGYRPNYGYTF. The V call is TRBV7-9, the J call TRBJ1-2, with D hard to call. Germline V lookup: CDR1 SEHNR, CDR2 FQNEAQ (reference sequence). The CDR3 contains 15 residues. The V and J ends lost 1 base and 0 bases respectively, with 9 bases between them.

This clonotype appeared a few times. The chain employs TRBV19 and TRBJ1-1, with D perhaps matching TRBD1 (6 bases). The V and J ends lost 7 bases and 1 base respectively, with 10 bases between them. This CDR3 contains 13 residues. CDR1 is LNHDA and CDR2 is SQIVND in the germline V gene (reference sequence). CDR3 sequence (DNA): TGTGCCAGTACCCTGACAGGGAACACTGAAGCTTTCTTT. It is translated as CASTLTGNTEAFF.

V is TRBV18 and J is TRBJ1-1; D is ambiguous. Per the germline V gene, CDR1 is KGHSH and CDR2 is LQKENI. The length of the CDR3 is 15 residues. Trimming left V 0 bases short and J 6 bases short, with 14 bases between. The CDR3 spells CASSPPNHGEAEAFF. As DNA, the CDR3 is TGTGCCAGCTCACCACCGAACCATGGGGAGGCTGAAGCTTTCTTT. The variable domain in full, with the rest retrieved from reference TRBV18 and TRBJ1-1, is NAGVMQNPRHLVRRRGQEARLRCSPMKGHSHVYWYRQLPEEGLKFMVYLQKENIIDESGMPKERFSAEFPKEGPSILRIQQVVRGDSAAYFCASSPPNHGEAEAFFGQGTRLTVV.

The rearrangement joins TRBV20-1 to TRBJ1-1; no clear D gene. The germline V and J ends were trimmed by 6 bases and 0 bases, with 8 bases remaining between them. The CDR3 extends over 12 amino acids. The V gene's germline CDR1 is DFQATT and CDR2 SNEGSKA (reference sequence). The CDR3, as DNA: TGCAGTGCCCGACCCTTGAACACTGAAGCTTTCTTT. Translated: CSARPLNTEAFF.

This clonotype was observed a few times. The V call is TRBV29-1, the J call TRBJ2-5; 7 bases are a match to TRBD2. V dropped 1 base and J dropped 4; count of bases not matched to a gene: 9. The CDR3 contains 15 residues. Per germline, CDR1 SQVTM and CDR2 ANQGSEA. The CDR3 DNA sequence: TGCAGCGTTGAAGGCCAGGGAGGGGTTGGAGAGACCCAGTACTTC. Translating gives CSVEGQGGVGETQYF.

This clonotype was detected only a few times. The chain combines TRBV20-1 with TRBJ2-1; D possibly uses TRBD1 or TRBD2 (5 bases each). CDR1 is DFQATT and CDR2 is SNEGSKA in the germline V gene (reference sequence). V was cut by 3 bases and J by 10 bases, with 19 bases left in between. The CDR3 covers 14 residues. CDR3 amino acids: CSASLPGRKGEQFF. CDR3 DNA sequence: TGCAGTGCTAGTCTCCCGGGGCGGAAGGGAGAGCAGTTCTTC.

J is TRBJ1-2 and V is TRBV5-1, with TRBD1 as a possible D gene (5 bases). Germline loops: CDR1 SGHRS, CDR2 YFSETQ. V was trimmed by 0 bases and J by 3 bases, leaving 12 bases between them. This CDR3 spans 15 amino acids. As DNA, the CDR3 is TGCGCCAGCAGCTTGGCTTTAGGGGAAGACTATGGCTACACCTTC. Translation gives CASSLALGEDYGYTF. The full variable domain, rest sourced from reference TRBV5-1 and TRBJ1-2, is KAGVTQTPRYLIKTRGQQVTLSCSPISGHRSVSWYQQTPGQGLQFLFEYFSETQRNKGNFPGRFSGRQFSNSRSEMNVSTLELGDSALYLCASSLALGEDYGYTFGSGTRLTVV.

This chain joins TRBV18 and TRBJ2-7; D is ambiguous. Trimming cost V 0 bases and J 4 bases, with 7 bases left between them. The CDR3 contains 13 residues. Germline V lookup: CDR1 KGHSH, CDR2 LQKENI. CDR3 loop: CASSPPVGYEQYF. The DNA of the CDR3 is TGTGCCAGCTCACCACCGGTCGGGTACGAGCAGTACTTC.

In its sample, this clonotype was seen a few times. The V gene is TRBV20-1, the J gene TRBJ2-7, with 12 bases that match TRBD2. The junction had 6 bases not matched to a gene; V was cut back by 4 bases and J by 2 bases. Germline V lookup: CDR1 DFQATT, CDR2 SNEGSKA (reference sequence). There are 15 residues in the CDR3. CDR3 in DNA: TGCAGTGCTAAGGACGGACTAGCGGGAACCTACGAGCAGTACTTC. This sequence encodes CSAKDGLAGTYEQYF.

This clonotype was counted between two and nine times. V gene TRBV29-1 combines with J gene TRBJ2-2, with 9 nucleotides matching TRBD1. After removal of 5 bases from V and 4 bases from J, the junction contained 5 bases not matched to a gene. The germline V gene encodes CDR1 SQVTM and CDR2 ANQGSEA. The CDR3 sequence is 14 residues long. CDR3 protein: CSVWTGAITGELFF. The CDR3, as DNA: TGCAGCGTTTGGACAGGGGCTATCACCGGGGAGCTGTTTTTT.

In this sample, this clonotype turned up a few times. CDR3 DNA sequence: TGCAGTGCTAGAGATCGGGGGGATACGCAGTATTTT. Translating it yields CSARDRGDTQYF. The chain couples TRBV20-1 to TRBJ2-3; weak D call: TRBD2 (6 bases). The CDR3 length is 12 residues. The V end was cut by 0 bases, the J end by 6 bases, with 7 bases between. The germline CDR1 and CDR2 sequences are DFQATT and SNEGSKA (reference sequence).

The J gene is TRBJ2-7, the V gene TRBV2; the D is unclear. The CDR3 totals 11 residues. The germline CDR1 and CDR2 sequences are SNHLY and FYNNEI. The germline V and J ends were trimmed by 2 bases and 6 bases, with 5 bases remaining between them. The CDR3 sequence is CASSESSEQYF. The CDR3 DNA reads as TGTGCCAGCAGTGAAAGTTCCGAGCAGTACTTC. The whole variable domain, filled in from reference TRBV2 and TRBJ2-7, reads EPEVTQTPSHQVTQMGQEVILRCVPISNHLYFYWYRQILGQKVEFLVSFYNNEISEKSEIFDDQFSVERPDGSNFTLKIRSTKLEDSAMYFCASSESSEQYFGPGTRLTVT.

The table lists this clonotype with many counts. The chain carries TRBV24-1 and TRBJ2-1, with 12 bases matching TRBD2. There are 13 residues in the CDR3. Germline V gene sequence: CDR1 KGHDR, CDR2 SFDVKD. V dropped 9 bases and J dropped 4; count of bases not matched to a gene: 0. The CDR3 reads CATGTSGYNEQFF. The DNA of the CDR3 is TGTGCCACCGGGACTAGCGGGTACAATGAGCAGTTCTTC.

Only a few counts were recorded for this clonotype. This sequence joins TRBV28 and TRBJ2-3; 15 bases map to TRBD2. Germline trimming cut 5 bases from V and 4 bases from J; bases unmatched to any gene: 7. The CDR3 spans 17 residues. The germline V gene encodes CDR1 MDHEN and CDR2 SYDVKM. For the CDR3, the DNA is TGTGCCAGCAGTCTGCGGGGGACTAGCGGGAGGTCAGATACGCAGTATTTT. This gives the protein CASSLRGTSGRSDTQYF.

The chain employs TRBV6-2 or TRBV6-3 and TRBJ1-2, with 7 bases identical to TRBD1. Germline V gene data show CDR1 as MNHEY and CDR2 as SVGEGT. This CDR3 is 16 amino acids long. V lost 5 bases, J lost 8 bases, and 17 bases stayed unmatched. The CDR3 DNA sequence: TGTGCCAGCAGTCCTCACGGGACAGCTCCTAGGGGCGGCTACACCTTC. This translates into CASSPHGTAPRGGYTF.

This clonotype was detected a few times. This chain uses TRBV7-2 with TRBJ2-7, with TRBD2 matching over 11 bases. V lost 4 bases to trimming and J lost 3 bases; unmatched junction nucleotides: 5. The germline V gene encodes CDR1 SGHTA and CDR2 FQGNSA. The CDR3 runs 15 residues. DNA for the CDR3: TGTGCCAGCAGCTCCCGACTAGCGGGGAACTACGAGCAGTACTTC. It yields the protein CASSSRLAGNYEQYF.

This sequence joins TRBV7-9 and TRBJ1-1; 7 bases fit TRBD1. In germline, CDR1 is SEHNR, CDR2 FQNEAQ (reference sequence). V was clipped by 5 bases and J by 1 base; unmatched bases: 10. The CDR3 spans 16 residues. The CDR3, as DNA: TGTGCCAGCAGCCCCACCCCGGACAGGAAGAACACTGAAGCTTTCTTT. It yields the protein CASSPTPDRKNTEAFF.

This chain links TRBV2 with TRBJ2-1; 13 positions agree with TRBD2. J was trimmed by 9 bases and V by 6 bases; bases with no gene match: 5. CDR1 and CDR2 (germline): SNHLY, FYNNEI. The CDR3 contains 14 residues. CDR3 DNA sequence: TGTGCCAGCAGCGGACTAGCGGGAGAGATTGAGCAGTTCTTC. This translates into CASSGLAGEIEQFF.